This entry describes one TCR beta chain. The antigen is undetermined. Trimming shortened V by 3 bases and J by 2 bases, and 11 bases separated the two germline ends. The CDR3 loop spans 14 amino acids. The V gene's germline CDR1 is LGHDT and CDR2 YNNKEL (reference sequence). These data come from a study of response to subunit inactivated influenza vaccine. Study findings and constraints: With each seasonal influenza vaccination, the authors suggested, few new T cells are recruited.

TCRdb fed the RT-PCR reads into MiXCR, producing one record per CDR3 protein. The sample holds 650,000 or so distinct CDR3 sequences; about 15% are singletons and the top ten take approximately 7.6%. The chain combines TRBV3-1 with TRBJ2-7, with D maybe TRBD1 (5 bases). This receptor was identified in a man aged 50-59 years who received an inactivated influenza vaccine. The specimen was PBMCs from blood, collected around 14 days before vaccination. The CDR3 reads CASSHSAGTYEQYF. The DNA for the CDR3 is TGTGCCAGCAGCCACTCGGCAGGGACCTACGAGCAGTACTTC.